The source of this T cell receptor beta chain is a study of blood T cell repertoires in COVID-19. Overall study: T cells, B-cell-depleted T cells, or PBMCs supplied cDNA or gDNA.

Per the study methods: Reference gene primer amplification yielded estimated nucleated cell counts. Assay: immunoSEQ multiplex PCR; the TCRdb copy retains only in-frame clones and omits some. The DNA gave D and trimming, while V, J and clone size come from that table. The data hold approximately 90,000 clones, with over 70% observed a single time. CDR3 length equals 13 residues. The germline gives CDR1 LNHDA, CDR2 SQIVND (reference sequence). Trimming removed 7 bases at V and 7 bases at J, with 13 bases between. This sequence originates from an elderly man with active or convalescent COVID-19. Sequencing used peripheral blood. V gene TRBV19 combines with J gene TRBJ1-4; D remains ambiguous. CDR3 bases: TGTGCCAGTACACTGTCGGGTACTGAAAAACTGTTTTTT. Its protein product is CASTLSGTEKLFF.